Shown below are 21 T cell receptor beta chains from a single sample sequenced in a study of shared clonotypes between healthy human individuals. Data came from immunoSEQ multiplex PCR; TCRdb stores just in-frame clones and leaves some out. The sample records 700,000 or so clones, about two thirds being singletons. The sequenced sample consisted of memory CD4+ T cells sorted from blood. Subset: CD45RA-negative fraction. The receptors derive from a woman aged 25 to 39 in good health.

V is TRBV6-6 and J is TRBJ1-5; 8 positions agree with TRBD1. This CDR3 comprises 15 residues. In germline, CDR1 is MNHNY, CDR2 SVGAGI (reference sequence). The V gene end was trimmed by 6 bases and the J gene end by 2 bases; junction bases not matched to a gene: 6. CDR3: CASSLQDRGNQPQHF. The CDR3 nucleotides read TGTGCCAGCAGCTTGCAGGACAGGGGCAATCAGCCCCAGCATTTT.

The genes are TRBV7-9 and TRBJ2-7, with D possibly TRBD2 on 5 matching bases. The CDR3 is 14 amino acids. V gave up 3 bases and J gave up 0 bases, with 9 bases separating them. Germline V CDR1 and CDR2: SEHNR, FQNEAQ (reference sequence). CDR3 DNA sequence: TGTGCCAGCAGCTTTTTACGGGACTCCTACGAGCAGTACTTC. This encodes CASSFLRDSYEQYF.

The CDR3 loop reads CAWGDRNPYEQYF. DNA of the CDR3: TGTGCCTGGGGGGACAGAAACCCCTACGAGCAGTACTTC. The chain links TRBV30 to TRBJ2-7; TRBD1 aligns across 7 bases. The CDR3 runs 13 residues. Germline CDR1 and CDR2: GTSNPN and SVGIG (reference sequence). V lost 5 bases and J lost 2; bases outside the gene matches: 6.

This clone was observed a few times. The chain recombines TRBV7-2 with TRBJ2-5; 9 bases map to TRBD2. The CDR3 has 16 amino acids. V lost 5 bases and J lost 6; bases outside the gene matches: 13. CDR1 is SGHTA, CDR2 FQGNSA, per germline. The CDR3 nucleotides are TGTGCCAGCAGCCATGGCCCTGCGGGAGGGCCTAAGACCCAGTACTTC. The encoded protein is CASSHGPAGGPKTQYF.

This rearrangement joins TRBV6-1 to TRBJ1-5; D not certain. V gave up 5 bases and J gave up 7 bases, with 12 bases separating them. The CDR3 has 13 residues. Germline lookup yields CDR1 MNHNS and CDR2 SASEGT. The CDR3 loop reads CASSRAWEQPQHF. CDR3 nucleotides: TGTGCCAGCAGTAGGGCCTGGGAACAGCCCCAGCATTTT.

The chain links TRBV4-2 to TRBJ2-2, with 7 bases fitting TRBD2. Germline V gene lookup returns CDR1 LGHNA and CDR2 YNFKEQ. The ends lost 3 bases at V and 6 bases at J; junction bases unmatched: 7. CDR3 length: 15 residues. CDR3 coding DNA: TGTGCCAGCAGCCAGGGGGGGTACAATCCCGGGGAGCTGTTTTTT. It codes for CASSQGGYNPGELFF.

The chain employs TRBV6-7 and TRBJ2-7; no clear D. TRBV6-7 is placed among ORFs of uncertain function. The CDR3 runs 15 residues. V was clipped by 4 bases and J by 0 bases, with 13 bases between them. The CDR3 loop is CASSSEQLPSYEQYF. The CDR3 nucleotides are TGTGCCAGCAGTTCGGAACAGCTACCCTCCTACGAGCAGTACTTC.

This chain links TRBV7-8 with TRBJ1-3; perhaps TRBD1 as D (6 bases). V lost 2 bases, J lost 2 bases, and 13 bases lay in between. Germline CDR1 is SGHVS and CDR2 is FQNEAQ. The CDR3 has 16 amino acids. The DNA of the CDR3 is TGTGCCAGCAGCTTAACCACAGGGAACCCTGGAAACACCATATATTTT. Its protein product is CASSLTTGNPGNTIYF.

V is TRBV28 and J is TRBJ2-1, with TRBD2 matching 16 bases. The CDR3 contains 16 residues. CDR1 is MDHEN and CDR2 is SYDVKM in the germline V gene. V was pared by 6 bases and J by 13 bases, with 12 bases of the junction left unmatched. CDR3 DNA sequence: TGTGCCAGCAGCCTAACCGGGACTAGCGGGAGGGCCTCACAGTTCTTC. Protein: CASSLTGTSGRASQFF.

The CDR3, as DNA: TGTGCCAGCAGACTAAGGACTAGGCAAAGCACAGATACGCAGTATTTT. This gives the protein CASRLRTRQSTDTQYF. This chain uses TRBV2 with TRBJ2-3, with TRBD2 matching 7 bases. This CDR3 region has 16 residues. V was clipped by 6 bases and J by 0 bases; unmatched bases: 9. The germline gives CDR1 SNHLY, CDR2 FYNNEI.

The chain links TRBV11-1 to TRBJ1-1; 10 bases align to TRBD1. Germline loops: CDR1 SGHAT, CDR2 FQDESV (reference sequence). The CDR3 is 15 residues long. The junction had 3 bases not matched to a gene; V was cut back by 0 bases and J by 5 bases. CDR3 loop: CASSLADRGRTEAFF. CDR3 coding DNA: TGTGCCAGCAGCTTAGCCGACAGGGGGCGGACTGAAGCTTTCTTT.

The chain couples TRBV19 to TRBJ1-1; D perhaps matches TRBD1 (5 bases). Germline-derived CDR1 and CDR2 are LNHDA and SQIVND (reference sequence). CDR3 length: 16 residues. The germline V and J ends were trimmed by 8 bases and 5 bases, with 24 bases remaining between them. The CDR3 DNA follows: TGTGCCAGTCGGATCCCGACCGGGGGACGTTCAACTGAAGCTTTCTTT. Its protein product is CASRIPTGGRSTEAFF.

The rearrangement links TRBV27 to TRBJ1-1; a weak D match, TRBD1 (6 bases). Germline CDR1 MNHEY, CDR2 SMNVEV (reference sequence). The CDR3 is made up of 14 amino acids. The V gene lost 3 bases and the J gene lost 10 bases, with 18 bases spanning the gap. CDR3 region: CASSFDRKIGGAFF. CDR3 nucleotide sequence: TGTGCCAGCAGTTTTGACAGGAAAATTGGGGGAGCTTTCTTT.

The V call is TRBV28, the J call TRBJ1-3, with D possibly TRBD1 on 5 matching bases. Between the trimmed V and J ends, which lost 2 bases and 9 bases, there was a span of 14 bases. Germline-derived CDR1 and CDR2 are MDHEN and SYDVKM. The CDR3 spans 14 residues. CDR3: CASSLGQGSGTIYF. The CDR3 DNA reads as TGTGCCAGCAGTTTAGGGCAGGGTAGCGGCACCATATATTTT.

A word on this clone: The sample has other DNA sequences that encode this CDR3 too. The V gene is TRBV29-1, the J gene TRBJ1-2; 9 bases line up with TRBD1. V lost 6 bases, J lost 4 bases, and 6 bases stayed unmatched. The CDR3 is made up of 13 amino acids. Germline CDR1 reads SQVTM; CDR2 reads ANQGSEA. CDR3: CSVRDRDRYGYTF. The CDR3, as DNA: TGCAGCGTCCGGGACAGGGATCGCTATGGCTACACCTTC.

The chain uses TRBV19 and TRBJ2-5, with a possible D match to TRBD1 (6 bases). The CDR3 runs 15 residues. V was pared by 5 bases and J by 7 bases, with 20 bases between. Per the germline V gene, CDR1 is LNHDA and CDR2 is SQIVND (reference sequence). This CDR3 is CASSSPTGFGTTQYF. The CDR3 DNA reads as TGTGCCAGTAGTTCCCCAACAGGGTTTGGGACGACCCAGTACTTC.

This clone came up a few times. V and J are TRBV25-1 and TRBJ1-1, with no clear D. Germline V gives CDR1 MGHDK, CDR2 SYGVNS. The CDR3 runs 12 residues. V was clipped by 3 bases and J by 3 bases, with 5 bases between them. As DNA, the CDR3 is TGTGCCAGCAGTGACTACTACACTGAAGCTTTCTTT. Translated: CASSDYYTEAFF.

This clone was counted many times. The chain is built from TRBV4-2 and TRBJ1-2; D gene unclear. The V end lost 4 bases, the J end lost 8 bases, and 17 bases lay between the germline ends. Germline loops: CDR1 LGHNA, CDR2 YNFKEQ. CDR3 length: 14 amino acids. This CDR3 reads CASSPPLEGGGYTF. The CDR3 bases are TGTGCCAGCAGCCCCCCCCTAGAGGGAGGCGGCTACACCTTC.

This chain connects TRBV28 to TRBJ2-5; TRBD2 aligns across 8 bases. CDR1 and CDR2 (germline): MDHEN, SYDVKM. Unmatched junction bases numbered 6, after V lost 2 bases and J lost 4 bases. This CDR3 is built from 15 residues. CDR3 residues: CASSLGGTSGETQYF. The DNA for the CDR3 is TGTGCCAGCAGTTTAGGGGGGACTAGTGGAGAGACCCAGTACTTC.

This clone appeared many times. The chain employs TRBV25-1 and TRBJ2-3, with D possibly TRBD1 on 5 matching bases. The CDR3 has 12 residues. CDR1 and CDR2 from the germline V gene are MGHDK and SYGVNS. V shed 9 bases and J shed 6 bases, with 13 bases lying between them. In DNA, the CDR3 is TGTGCCAGTACACAAGGGGTGGATACGCAGTATTTT. Its protein product is CASTQGVDTQYF.

This clone was detected once. The V gene is TRBV28, the J gene TRBJ2-7; D might be TRBD1 or TRBD2, each matching 6 bases. Deletions cut 11 bases from V and 0 bases from J, with 23 bases between. The V gene's germline CDR1 is MDHEN and CDR2 SYDVKM. The CDR3 extends over 16 amino acids. CDR3 coding DNA: TGTGCCGGCACTTTTACTGGAGGGGGGCTCTCCTACGAGCAGTACTTC. As protein: CAGTFTGGGLSYEQYF.